These 26 T cell receptor beta chains were sequenced from one sample in a study of CD8 T cells in ankylosing spondylitis. TCRdb itself ran the 5' RACE reads through MiXCR, one entry per CDR3 protein. The sample yields just over 300,000 distinct CDR3 sequences, 20% seen once. Sequencing was done on a sample of blood, either unsorted or a sorted T cell fraction (not recorded which). These TCRs come from a female donor with ankylosing spondylitis or in good health (not recorded which).

This chain joins TRBV4-1 and TRBJ1-2; TRBD1 is a possible D gene (6 bases). V shed 1 base and J shed 7 bases, with 13 bases lying between them. The CDR3 totals 14 residues. CDR1 is MGHRA, CDR2 YSYEKL, per germline. CDR3 sequence: CASSQGAKGGGYTF. The CDR3 nucleotides are TGCGCCAGCAGCCAAGGAGCGAAAGGGGGTGGCTACACCTTC.

V and J are TRBV11-2 and TRBJ1-5; TRBD1 agrees at 9 bases. J gave up 7 bases and V 3 bases, and 13 bases lay outside the gene matches. Germline CDR1 and CDR2: SGHAT and FQNNGV. The CDR3 loop spans 17 amino acids. The CDR3 DNA is TGTGCCAGCAGCTTGGGTACCGGGACAGGGAACGGGCAGCCCCAGCATTTT. Translated: CASSLGTGTGNGQPQHF.

This clonotype was found many times. This chain joins TRBV29-1 and TRBJ2-5; 9 bases map to TRBD1. Germline V lookup: CDR1 SQVTM, CDR2 ANQGSEA. V gave up 6 bases and J gave up 5 bases; unmatched junction bases: 4. There are 12 residues in the CDR3. CDR3 region: CSVDRGEETQYF. DNA for the CDR3: TGCAGCGTGGACAGGGGAGAGGAGACCCAGTACTTC. The variable domain in full, completed from reference TRBV29-1 and TRBJ2-5, reads SAVISQKPSRDICQRGTSLTIQCQVDSQVTMMFWYRQQPGQSLTLIATANQGSEATYESGFVIDKFPISRPNLTFSTLTVSNMSPEDSSIYLCSVDRGEETQYFGPGTRLLVL.

In nucleotides, the CDR3 is TGTGCCAGCAGCCCCTTGGACTTCCGCCCCCCCTACGAGCAGTACTTC. Amino acids: CASSPLDFRPPYEQYF. The V call is TRBV7-9, the J call TRBJ2-7, with D tentatively TRBD2 (5 bases). The germline CDR1 and CDR2 sequences are SEHNR and FQNEAQ (reference sequence). CDR3 length: 16 residues. Trimming left V 5 bases short and J 2 bases short, with 19 bases between.

V gene TRBV27 combines with J gene TRBJ2-3; the D gene is possibly TRBD1 (5 bases). Trimming pared 6 bases from V and 2 bases from J, leaving 15 bases between. Germline V lookup: CDR1 MNHEY, CDR2 SMNVEV (reference sequence). CDR3 length: 15 amino acids. In DNA form, the CDR3 reads TGTGCCAGCAGAGCGTGGGGCTTTACCACAGATACGCAGTATTTT. This codes for CASRAWGFTTDTQYF.

This clonotype was counted only a few times. CDR3 loop: CSASSSISQPQHF. CDR3 DNA sequence: TGCAGTGCTAGTTCCAGCATTAGTCAGCCCCAGCATTTT. The gene calls are TRBV20-1 and TRBJ1-5; D is unresolved. The V gene's germline CDR1 is DFQATT and CDR2 SNEGSKA (reference sequence). Trimming took 3 bases from V and 6 from J, leaving 12 bases between them. This CDR3 spans 13 amino acids.

There are a few counts of this clonotype. This rearrangement joins TRBV6-5 to TRBJ1-2, with D possibly being TRBD1 (6 bases). V was clipped by 4 bases and J by 0 bases, with 12 bases between them. This CDR3 is built from 15 residues. The germline V gene has CDR1 MNHEY and CDR2 SVGAGI. CDR3 amino acids: CASSSTTGANYGYTF. DNA of the CDR3: TGTGCCAGCAGTTCTACGACAGGAGCTAACTATGGCTACACCTTC.

Turning to this clonotype: Given the absence of the conserved phenylalanine or tryptophan at the CDR3 end, a read error is likely. The chain combines TRBV7-3 with TRBJ2-7; D might be TRBD1 (6 bases). The CDR3 is 15 amino acids. CDR1 is SGHTA, CDR2 FQGTGA, per germline. Trimming took 2 bases from V and 1 from J, leaving 12 bases between them. CDR3 protein: CASSLWAGVSYEQYS. DNA of the CDR3: TGTGCCAGCAGCTTATGGGCAGGGGTATCCTACGAGCAGTACTCC.

This clonotype was recorded many times. J is TRBJ2-4 and V is TRBV6-5, with 7 bases that match TRBD1. Germline assignment: CDR1 MNHEY and CDR2 SVGAGI. The CDR3 has 16 residues. After removal of 4 bases from V and 4 bases from J, the junction contained 10 bases not matched to a gene. The CDR3 DNA reads as TGTGCCAGCAGTTCACTCCAGGGGGTGCCAAAAAACATTCAGTACTTC. This gives the protein CASSSLQGVPKNIQYF.

This clonotype appeared a few times. The genes are TRBV10-3 and TRBJ2-4; TRBD1 is a possible D gene (6 bases). Trimming removed 3 bases at V and 1 base at J, with 13 bases between. This CDR3 region has 16 residues. Germline-derived CDR1 and CDR2 are ENHRY and SYGVKD. The CDR3 reads CAISDGGQGAKNIQYF. In DNA, the CDR3 is TGTGCCATCAGTGACGGTGGGCAGGGGGCCAAAAACATTCAGTACTTC.

The chain combines TRBV6-5 with TRBJ2-7; unclear D gene. Looked up from germline, CDR1 is MNHEY and CDR2 is SVGAGI. The CDR3 totals 15 residues. V was shortened by 3 bases and J by 0 bases, with 12 bases between the two germline ends. The CDR3 sequence is CASSYGSMSSYEQYF. CDR3 coding DNA: TGTGCCAGCAGTTATGGCAGTATGAGCTCCTACGAGCAGTACTTC.

This clonotype was seen more than once but under ten times. J is TRBJ2-7 and V is TRBV7-2; D remains ambiguous. This CDR3 contains 13 residues. V lost 1 base, J lost 4 bases, and 8 bases lay in between. Germline CDR1 and CDR2: SGHTA and FQGNSA. CDR3 in amino acids: CASSLEPFYEQYF. The CDR3 nucleotides are TGTGCCAGCAGCTTAGAGCCCTTTTACGAGCAGTACTTC.

CDR3 loop: CASSPSRWTSGTYEQYF. CDR3 nucleotide sequence: TGTGCCAGCAGCCCTAGCCGTTGGACTAGCGGGACCTACGAGCAGTACTTC. The V call is TRBV13, the J call TRBJ2-7; 12 bases map to TRBD2. The CDR3 loop spans 17 amino acids. The junction had 10 bases not matched to a gene; V was cut back by 5 bases and J by 2 bases. CDR1 and CDR2 (germline): PRHDT, FYEKMQ (reference sequence). Full variable domain (remainder filled in from reference TRBV13 and TRBJ2-7): AAGVIQSPRHLIKEKRETATLKCYPIPRHDTVYWYQQGPGQDPQFLISFYEKMQSDKGSIPDRFSAQQFSDYHSELNMSSLELGDSALYFCASSPSRWTSGTYEQYFGPGTRLTVT.

This clonotype showed up just a few times. The chain carries TRBV7-9 and TRBJ2-1; 7 bases are shared with TRBD2. The CDR3 runs 16 residues. V lost 2 bases and J lost 3; bases outside the gene matches: 7. The germline CDR1 and CDR2 sequences are SEHNR and FQNEAQ (reference sequence). The CDR3 reads CASSLREGVVYNEQFF. The CDR3 DNA sequence: TGTGCCAGCAGCTTAAGGGAGGGAGTAGTCTACAATGAGCAGTTCTTC. Based on the CDR3 plus reference TRBV7-9 and TRBJ2-1, the full variable domain is DTGVSQNPRHKITKRGQNVTFRCDPISEHNRLYWYRQTLGQGPEFLTYFQNEAQLEKSRLLSDRFSAERPKGSFSTLEIQRTEQGDSAMYLCASSLREGVVYNEQFFGPGTRLTVL.

The V and J genes are TRBV10-3 and TRBJ2-4; TRBD1 or TRBD2 may be the D gene (5 bases each). Per the germline V gene, CDR1 is ENHRY and CDR2 is SYGVKD. The ends were cut back, 10 bases at V and 2 bases at J, with 12 bases in the middle. This CDR3 contains 13 residues. The CDR3 DNA follows: TGTGCCACCGGGGACGGAACCAAAAACATTCAGTACTTC. Translating it yields CATGDGTKNIQYF.

This clonotype has only a few counts. The rearrangement uses TRBV6-5 and TRBJ1-1; D is perhaps TRBD1 (6 bases). V was cut by 2 bases and J by 5 bases, with 9 bases left in between. Germline CDR1 and CDR2: MNHEY and SVGAGI. This CDR3 contains 13 residues. The CDR3 here is CASSYGGGTEAFF. Here the CDR3 DNA reads TGTGCCAGCAGTTACGGGGGCGGGACTGAAGCTTTCTTT.

In its sample, this clonotype was seen a few times. The V gene is TRBV7-9, the J gene TRBJ2-2, with no clear D. Germline V gene lookup returns CDR1 SEHNR and CDR2 FQNEAQ (reference sequence). The CDR3 covers 12 residues. Trimming pared 5 bases from V and 7 bases from J, leaving 8 bases between. CDR3 region: CASSRSVGELFF. In DNA form, the CDR3 reads TGTGCCAGCAGCCGCTCAGTCGGGGAGCTGTTTTTT.

A few counts support this clonotype. The CDR3 bases are TGTGCCAGCAGTTACCAGCGGAAAGCTAATGAGCAGTTCTTC. Encoded protein: CASSYQRKANEQFF. The J gene is TRBJ2-1, the V gene TRBV6-2 or TRBV6-3; perhaps TRBD2 as D (5 bases). There are 14 residues in the CDR3. Germline V gives CDR1 MNHEY, CDR2 SVGEGT. V dropped 2 bases and J dropped 7 bases, with 12 bases sitting between them.

This clonotype was seen a few times. The rearrangement links TRBV12-3 or TRBV12-4 to TRBJ1-6; D is unresolved. Trimming shortened V by 2 bases and J by 7 bases, and 9 bases separated the two germline ends. The CDR3 totals 14 residues. The CDR3 is CASSLRIGNSPLHF. CDR3 bases: TGTGCCAGCAGTTTAAGGATTGGGAATTCACCCCTCCACTTT.

This clonotype was seen more than once but under ten times. The chain has TRBV5-5 and TRBJ1-1, with D tentatively TRBD1 (6 bases). The CDR3 is 15 residues long. V gave up 0 bases and J gave up 11 bases, with 20 bases separating them. Germline V gives CDR1 SGHKS, CDR2 YYEKEE (reference sequence). The CDR3 nucleotides are TGTGCCAGCAGCTTGGATCCTAACAGGGCGTCGGGCGCTTTCTTT. Amino acid sequence: CASSLDPNRASGAFF. The variable domain in full, completed from reference TRBV5-5 and TRBJ1-1, reads DAGVTQSPTHLIKTRGQQVTLRCSPISGHKSVSWYQQVLGQGPQFIFQYYEKEERGRGNFPDRFSARQFPNYSSELNVNALLLGDSALYLCASSLDPNRASGAFFGQGTRLTVV.

This clonotype was seen many times. The chain has TRBV5-1 and TRBJ1-5, with a tentative D call TRBD1 (6 bases). V lost 4 bases to trimming and J lost 7 bases, with 27 bases between them. The CDR3 spans 18 residues. Germline CDR1 SGHRS, CDR2 YFSETQ. The CDR3 protein is CASSKYEDSRLVGQPQHF. Here the CDR3 DNA reads TGCGCCAGCAGCAAATACGAGGACAGCCGACTCGTCGGACAGCCCCAGCATTTT.

The rearrangement links TRBV7-2 to TRBJ2-1, with D maybe TRBD1 (5 bases). The length of the CDR3 is 15 residues. Per the germline V gene, CDR1 is SGHTA and CDR2 is FQGNSA. Trimming cost V 0 bases and J 8 bases, with 14 bases left between them. DNA of the CDR3: TGTGCCAGCAGCTTAGCCCCCATCAGGGCCCATGAGCAGTTCTTC. It is translated as CASSLAPIRAHEQFF.

There are many counts of this clonotype. The V and J genes are TRBV25-1 and TRBJ2-7; weak D call: TRBD1 (6 bases). Trimming shortened V by 3 bases and J by 2 bases, and 8 bases separated the two germline ends. In germline, CDR1 is MGHDK, CDR2 SYGVNS. This CDR3 region has 13 residues. The CDR3 DNA is TGTGCCAGCAGTGACAGACAGGCCTACGAGCAGTACTTC. Translation gives CASSDRQAYEQYF.

This clonotype was found a few times. The rearrangement joins TRBV10-1 to TRBJ2-3; possibly TRBD1 for D (5 bases). V lost 4 bases, J lost 0 bases, and 8 bases lay in between. CDR3 size: 14 residues. Germline V gene sequence: CDR1 WNHNN, CDR2 SYGVQD (reference sequence). The CDR3 reads CASSADTSTDTQYF. The DNA for the CDR3 is TGCGCCAGCAGTGCGGACACCAGCACAGATACGCAGTATTTT.

The chain employs TRBV27 and TRBJ2-7; TRBD1 agrees at 7 bases. This CDR3 region has 14 residues. The germline CDR1 and CDR2 sequences are MNHEY and SMNVEV (reference sequence). Trimming at V came to 5 bases and at J to 4 bases, leaving 8 bases not matched to a gene. CDR3 DNA sequence: TGTGCCAGCAGTCGAGACAGGGTAAATTACGAGCAGTACTTC. This sequence encodes CASSRDRVNYEQYF.

This chain connects TRBV10-2 to TRBJ2-7; TRBD2 matches at 9 bases. The germline V gene has CDR1 WSHSY and CDR2 SAAADI. This CDR3 has 19 amino acids. The ends lost 3 bases at V and 4 bases at J; junction bases unmatched: 19. CDR3 residues: CASSDRGGSGRGRIYEQYF. As DNA, the CDR3 is TGCGCCAGCAGTGACCGTGGGGGTAGCGGGAGAGGACGAATTTACGAGCAGTACTTC.